This record concerns one T cell receptor beta chain sequence. No antigen is known for it. Measured with immunoSEQ multiplex PCR; TCRdb has only the in-frame clones, and not every one. The sample includes about 83,000 clones, roughly nine tenths of them seen just once. The data derive from a study of OX40 agonist ivuxolimab in advanced cancers. The V gene's germline CDR1 is SGHTA and CDR2 FQGTGA. The germline V and J ends were trimmed by 4 bases and 3 bases, with 9 bases remaining between them. The CDR3 totals 14 residues. Study-wide results and limits: Expanded clones were, on average, more numerous in CD8+ T cells than in CD4+. The antigens recognized by the expanded peripheral T cells, that is their antigen specificity, were not determined.

The sample here was CD4+ or CD8+ T cells sorted from blood, taken in a trial of the OX40 agonist ivuxolimab. This clonotype was obtained from an adult with an advanced solid tumor such as melanoma, head and neck, liver or kidney cancer. The chain employs TRBV7-3 and TRBJ2-2, with D perhaps TRBD1 or TRBD2 (6 bases each). The chain's CDR3 is CASSWGADTGELFF. The CDR3, as DNA: TGTGCCAGCAGCTGGGGGGCCGACACCGGGGAGCTGTTTTTT.